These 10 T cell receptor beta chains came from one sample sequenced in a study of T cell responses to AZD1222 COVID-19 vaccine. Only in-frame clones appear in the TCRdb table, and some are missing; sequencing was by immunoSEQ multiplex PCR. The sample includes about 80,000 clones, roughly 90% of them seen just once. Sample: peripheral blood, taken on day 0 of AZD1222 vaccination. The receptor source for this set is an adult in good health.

The CDR3 region has the DNA TGTGCCAGCAGCGGCAGGGGCGCCTATAATTCACCCCTCCACTTT. Its translation is CASSGRGAYNSPLHF. The genes are TRBV5-6 and TRBJ1-6; the D gene is possibly TRBD1 (6 bases). CDR3 length: 15 residues. The germline gives CDR1 SGHDT, CDR2 YYEEEE. V was cut by 4 bases and J by 2 bases, with 10 bases left in between.

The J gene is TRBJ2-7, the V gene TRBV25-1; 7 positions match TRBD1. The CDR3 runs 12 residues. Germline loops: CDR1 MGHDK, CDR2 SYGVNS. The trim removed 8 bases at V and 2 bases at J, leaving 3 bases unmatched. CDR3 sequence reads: CASGDRAYEQYF. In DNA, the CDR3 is TGTGCCAGCGGGGACAGAGCCTACGAGCAGTACTTC.

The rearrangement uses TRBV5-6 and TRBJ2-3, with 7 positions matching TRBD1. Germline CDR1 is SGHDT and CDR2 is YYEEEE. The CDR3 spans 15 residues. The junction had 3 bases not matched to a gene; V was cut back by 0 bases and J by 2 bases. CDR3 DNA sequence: TGTGCCAGCAGCTTGGCGGGGACAGTCACAGATACGCAGTATTTT. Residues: CASSLAGTVTDTQYF.

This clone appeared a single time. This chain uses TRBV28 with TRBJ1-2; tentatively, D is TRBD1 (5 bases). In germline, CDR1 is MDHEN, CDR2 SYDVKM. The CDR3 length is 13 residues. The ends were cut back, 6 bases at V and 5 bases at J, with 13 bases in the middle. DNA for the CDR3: TGTGCCAGCAGGTGGGGGGTTGGGTATGGCTACACCTTC. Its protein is CASRWGVGYGYTF.

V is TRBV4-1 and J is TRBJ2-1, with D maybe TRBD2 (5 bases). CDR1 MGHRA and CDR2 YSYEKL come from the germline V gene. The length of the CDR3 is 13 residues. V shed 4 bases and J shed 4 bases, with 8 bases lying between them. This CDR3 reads CASSPTRYNEQFF. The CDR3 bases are TGCGCCAGCAGCCCCACTAGGTACAATGAGCAGTTCTTC.

In nucleotides, the CDR3 is TGTGCCAGCAGTGGAGCAGGGCAGACCTATGGCTACACCTTC. This translates into CASSGAGQTYGYTF. V gene TRBV25-1 combines with J gene TRBJ1-2, with a weak D call TRBD1 (5 bases). CDR1 is MGHDK, CDR2 SYGVNS, per germline. Trimming left V 4 bases short and J 4 bases short, with 13 bases between. The CDR3 length is 14 residues.

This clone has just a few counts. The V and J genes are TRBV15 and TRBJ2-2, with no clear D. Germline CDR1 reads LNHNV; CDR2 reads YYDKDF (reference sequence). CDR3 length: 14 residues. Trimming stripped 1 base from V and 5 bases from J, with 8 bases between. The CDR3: CATSRGDYTGELFF. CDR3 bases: TGTGCCACCAGCAGAGGTGATTATACCGGGGAGCTGTTTTTT.

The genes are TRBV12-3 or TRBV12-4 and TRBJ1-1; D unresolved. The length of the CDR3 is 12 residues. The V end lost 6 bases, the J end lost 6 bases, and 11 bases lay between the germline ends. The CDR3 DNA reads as TGTGCCAGCAGCCAGAGGCACCCTGAAGCTTTCTTT. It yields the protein CASSQRHPEAFF.

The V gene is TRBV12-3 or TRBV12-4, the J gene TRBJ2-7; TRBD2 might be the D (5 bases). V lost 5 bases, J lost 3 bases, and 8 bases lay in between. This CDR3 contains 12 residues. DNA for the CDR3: TGTGCCAGCAGTGTGGGAGTCTACGAGCAGTACTTC. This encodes CASSVGVYEQYF.

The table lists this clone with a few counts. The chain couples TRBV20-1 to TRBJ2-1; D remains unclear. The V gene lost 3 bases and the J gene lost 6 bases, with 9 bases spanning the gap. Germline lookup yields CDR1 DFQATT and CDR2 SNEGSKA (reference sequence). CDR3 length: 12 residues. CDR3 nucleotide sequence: TGCAGTGCTAGTCCTGACGGCAATGAGCAGTTCTTC. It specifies CSASPDGNEQFF.